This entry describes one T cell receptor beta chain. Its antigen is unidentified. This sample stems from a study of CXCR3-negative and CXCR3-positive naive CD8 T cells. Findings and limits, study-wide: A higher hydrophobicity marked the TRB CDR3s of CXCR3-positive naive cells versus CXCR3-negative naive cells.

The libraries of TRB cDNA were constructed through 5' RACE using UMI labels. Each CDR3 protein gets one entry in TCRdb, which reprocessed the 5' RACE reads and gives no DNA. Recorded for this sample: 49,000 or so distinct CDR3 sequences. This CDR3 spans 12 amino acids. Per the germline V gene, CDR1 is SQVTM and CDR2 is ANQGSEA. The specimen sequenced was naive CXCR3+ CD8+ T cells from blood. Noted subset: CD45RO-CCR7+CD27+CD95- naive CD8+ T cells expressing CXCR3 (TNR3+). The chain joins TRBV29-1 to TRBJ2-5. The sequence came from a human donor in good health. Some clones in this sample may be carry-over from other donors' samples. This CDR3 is CSVEEGKETQYF.